This T cell receptor beta chain is drawn from a study of Ad26.COV2.S vaccination and SARS-CoV-2 variants. Study-level background: This donor came from the COV1001 trial of Ad26.COV2.S.

Sequencing used immunoSEQ multiplex PCR; TCRdb keeps in-frame clones, though not all of them. This table has hundreds of thousands of clones, roughly 87% appearing once. Study-wide findings and caveats: Vaccine recipients surpassed placebo recipients in spike-specific TCR breadth.

The treatment here: some 20 received Ad26.COV2.S at low or high dose, single or two shots; a few received placebo; per-sample allocation not given. It was on day 63 after the first vaccine or placebo injection that samples were taken. In Boston, the donor was an adult between 18-55 years of age. V lost 5 bases, J lost 4 bases, and 12 bases lay in between. Germline loops: CDR1 MGHRA, CDR2 YSYEKL. CDR3 length equals 14 residues. With regard to this clone: Its antigen is as yet unknown.

This material consisted of peripheral blood, taken in a trial of Ad26.COV2.S vaccine versus placebo. The receptor was derived from a person aged 18-60 years who received the Ad26.COV2.S COVID-19 vaccine or a placebo. The rearrangement joins TRBV4-1 to TRBJ1-5, with D perhaps TRBD1 (5 bases). CDR3 sequence reads: CASSIRDGNQPQHF. DNA of the CDR3: TGCGCCAGCAGCATCCGGGACGGGAATCAGCCCCAGCATTTT.